The 26 T cell receptor beta chains listed next were all sequenced from one sample in a study of blood T cell repertoires in COVID-19. Profiled with immunoSEQ multiplex PCR; TCRdb holds only in-frame clones, not every one. The sample carries 200,000 or so clones, around three quarters recorded once. Sequences were obtained from peripheral blood. The receptor source for this set is a woman in her seventies with acute or convalescent COVID-19.

The V gene is TRBV5-1, the J gene TRBJ2-7; 7 nucleotides align to TRBD1. The J segment lost 4 bases and the V segment lost 2 bases, leaving 6 bases of the junction unmatched. CDR1 and CDR2 from the germline V gene are SGHRS and YFSETQ. This CDR3 comprises 14 residues. The DNA of the CDR3 is TGCGCCAGCAGCTTATCCGGGACAGAGTACGAGCAGTACTTC. Protein sequence: CASSLSGTEYEQYF.

The genes are TRBV19 and TRBJ2-5, with 12 bases matching TRBD2. J was trimmed by 2 bases and V by 6 bases; bases with no gene match: 7. The CDR3 is made up of 16 amino acids. The germline V gene encodes CDR1 LNHDA and CDR2 SQIVND (reference sequence). CDR3 in DNA: TGTGCCAGTAGCCCCCTAGCGGGAGGGGAACAAGAGACCCAGTACTTC. Translating gives CASSPLAGGEQETQYF.

This rearrangement joins TRBV5-1 to TRBJ1-1; 10 bases are shared with TRBD1. CDR1 is SGHRS, CDR2 YFSETQ, per germline. The CDR3 length is 15 residues. Trimming cost V 4 bases and J 4 bases; bases outside gene matches: 7. The CDR3 here is CASSPRQGAGTEAFF. The CDR3 region has the DNA TGCGCCAGCAGCCCCCGACAGGGGGCAGGCACTGAAGCTTTCTTT.

The chain uses TRBV5-1 and TRBJ1-1, with D possibly being TRBD1 (6 bases). The V gene lost 1 base and the J gene lost 4 bases, with 17 bases spanning the gap. The CDR3 spans 16 residues. Germline-derived CDR1 and CDR2 are SGHRS and YFSETQ. CDR3 sequence (DNA): TGCGCCAGCAGCTTGCCGGGGGCGGGGGATTTCACTGAAGCTTTCTTT. Protein: CASSLPGAGDFTEAFF.

The V and J genes are TRBV5-1 and TRBJ2-5; possibly TRBD1 for D (5 bases). CDR1 is SGHRS and CDR2 is YFSETQ in the germline V gene. Trimming cost V 0 bases and J 4 bases, with 10 bases left between them. The CDR3 length is 14 residues. The CDR3 loop is CASSLVRAVETQYF. Here the CDR3 DNA reads TGCGCCAGCAGCTTGGTCAGGGCCGTAGAGACCCAGTACTTC.

The rearrangement uses TRBV19 and TRBJ2-7; 12 bases fit TRBD2. The CDR3 covers 16 residues. Germline trimming cut 3 bases from V and 4 bases from J; bases unmatched to any gene: 7. From germline, CDR1 is LNHDA and CDR2 SQIVND (reference sequence). The CDR3 reads CASSMAGLAGRYEQYF. CDR3 sequence (DNA): TGTGCCAGTAGTATGGCGGGACTAGCGGGTCGTTACGAGCAGTACTTC.

The chain links TRBV14 to TRBJ1-1; possibly TRBD1 for D (5 bases). CDR3 length equals 12 residues. Trimming left V 6 bases short and J 5 bases short, with 10 bases between. Per the germline V gene, CDR1 is SGHDN and CDR2 is FVKESK. The CDR3 here is CASSPQGTEAFF. The CDR3 bases are TGTGCCAGCAGTCCGCAGGGAACTGAAGCTTTCTTT.

This rearrangement joins TRBV6-5 to TRBJ2-2; 13 nucleotides match TRBD2. The germline gives CDR1 MNHEY, CDR2 SVGAGI. The CDR3 has 14 residues. The junction had 3 bases not matched to a gene; V was cut back by 8 bases and J by 6 bases. The CDR3 DNA reads as TGTGCCAGCGGACTAGCGGGAGATGCCGGGGAGCTGTTTTTT. Amino acid sequence: CASGLAGDAGELFF.

The V gene is TRBV27, the J gene TRBJ1-3, with no clear D. The CDR3 length is 14 residues. Germline lookup yields CDR1 MNHEY and CDR2 SMNVEV (reference sequence). V lost 2 bases to trimming and J lost 4 bases, with 9 bases between them. As DNA, the CDR3 is TGTGCCAGCAGTTTAACAGATGTCGGAAACACCATATATTTT. Its translation is CASSLTDVGNTIYF.

The chain combines TRBV6-5 with TRBJ2-5, with D tentatively TRBD1 (5 bases). Germline CDR1 is MNHEY and CDR2 is SVGAGI. The CDR3 loop spans 14 amino acids. V lost 6 bases and J 1 base, leaving 12 bases between the germline ends. The CDR3 loop reads CASSRQQPQETQYF. The DNA for the CDR3 is TGTGCCAGCAGCAGACAGCAGCCCCAAGAGACCCAGTACTTC.

V and J are TRBV19 and TRBJ2-2; TRBD2 agrees at 13 bases. Trimming took 8 bases from V and 5 from J; bases not matched to a gene: 5. The V gene's germline CDR1 is LNHDA and CDR2 SQIVND (reference sequence). CDR3 length equals 15 residues. This CDR3 is CASGLAGVWTGELFF. As DNA, the CDR3 is TGTGCCAGTGGACTAGCGGGAGTTTGGACCGGGGAGCTGTTTTTT.

The rearrangement links TRBV2 to TRBJ1-6; perhaps TRBD1 as D (5 bases). V dropped 1 base and J dropped 5 bases, with 6 bases sitting between them. Germline-derived CDR1 and CDR2 are SNHLY and FYNNEI. The CDR3 has 14 amino acids. The CDR3 nucleotides read TGTGCCAGCAGTGAAGGGACAAATAATTCACCCCTCCACTTT. Amino acids: CASSEGTNNSPLHF.

The table lists this clone with a count of one. This chain connects TRBV2 to TRBJ2-3, with 8 bases aligning to TRBD2. CDR1 SNHLY and CDR2 FYNNEI come from the germline V gene. The length of the CDR3 is 12 residues. Trimming cost V 3 bases and J 11 bases; bases outside gene matches: 4. This chain's CDR3 is CASSDGAGEQYF. The CDR3 coding sequence is TGTGCCAGCAGTGATGGAGCGGGGGAGCAGTATTTT.

The J gene is TRBJ2-2, the V gene TRBV11-3; 10 nucleotides agree with TRBD1. Germline CDR1 is SGHNT and CDR2 is YENEEA. There are 16 residues in the CDR3. Trimming at V came to 7 bases and at J to 4 bases, leaving 9 bases not matched to a gene. This CDR3 is CASKPGTGVSTGELFF. Written as DNA, the CDR3 is TGTGCCAGCAAACCCGGGACAGGGGTTAGCACCGGGGAGCTGTTTTTT.

The chain employs TRBV3-1 (or the pseudogene TRBV3-2) and TRBJ1-2; D might be TRBD1 (5 bases). V was cut by 0 bases and J by 1 base, with 12 bases left in between. The CDR3 sequence is 16 residues long. Germline V lookup: CDR1 LGHDT, CDR2 YNNKEL (reference sequence). The CDR3 reads CASSQDLGRDNYGYTF. The CDR3 DNA reads TGTGCCAGCAGCCAAGATCTAGGCAGGGATAACTATGGCTACACCTTC.

This clone appeared a few times. The rearrangement joins TRBV23-1 to TRBJ1-4, with D unclear. TRBV23-1 counts as an open reading frame of uncertain function. Trimming stripped 6 bases from V and 2 bases from J, with 31 bases between. The length of the CDR3 is 21 residues. The CDR3 DNA reads as TGCGCCAGCAGCCAACCAAACCGTGCTCCAGGACTCCTTTATACTAATGAAAAACTGTTTTTT. Its protein product is CASSQPNRAPGLLYTNEKLFF.

The CDR3 loop is CASSLDPQRTQYF. DNA of the CDR3: TGTGCCAGCAGCTTGGATCCCCAGAGGACGCAGTATTTT. The chain employs TRBV5-4 and TRBJ2-3, with D uncertain. CDR1 SGHNT and CDR2 YYREEE come from the germline V gene (reference sequence). The CDR3 is 13 residues long. Deletions cut 0 bases from V and 9 bases from J, with 11 bases between.

The chain is built from TRBV3-1 (or the pseudogene TRBV3-2) and TRBJ1-6; 9 bases are shared with TRBD1. Germline V gene lookup returns CDR1 LGHDT and CDR2 YNNKEL (reference sequence). The ends lost 4 bases at V and 9 bases at J; junction bases unmatched: 10. The CDR3 length is 16 residues. The CDR3 loop is CASSPQTGGTSSPLHF. CDR3 coding DNA: TGTGCCAGCAGCCCCCAGACAGGGGGAACTAGTTCACCCCTCCACTTT.

This rearrangement joins TRBV30 to TRBJ1-3; 9 bases are a match to TRBD1. J lost 8 bases, V lost 4 bases, and 9 bases had no gene match. Germline CDR1 GTSNPN, CDR2 SVGIG (reference sequence). This CDR3 has 14 amino acids. The CDR3 is CAWKSRQGGDTIYF. The CDR3 bases are TGTGCCTGGAAATCTCGACAGGGGGGGGACACCATATATTTT.

V gene TRBV2 combines with J gene TRBJ1-5; TRBD1 agrees at 8 bases. V trimming: 5 bases; J trimming: 3 bases; junction bases outside the gene matches: 6. Per the germline V gene, CDR1 is SNHLY and CDR2 is FYNNEI. The CDR3 is 15 residues long. The CDR3 loop is CASSMDREDNQPQHF. DNA of the CDR3: TGTGCCAGCAGTATGGACAGGGAGGACAATCAGCCCCAGCATTTT.

The chain couples TRBV29-1 to TRBJ2-1, with D possibly matching TRBD1 (5 bases). Trimming pared 7 bases from V and 10 bases from J, leaving 17 bases between. There are 12 residues in the CDR3. Germline lookup yields CDR1 SQVTM and CDR2 ANQGSEA. The CDR3 sequence is CSGAGAVAEQFF. In nucleotides, the CDR3 is TGCAGCGGTGCTGGGGCTGTGGCGGAGCAGTTCTTC.

This clone was found once. The chain links TRBV24-1 to TRBJ1-2, with 8 bases identical to TRBD1. Germline lookup yields CDR1 KGHDR and CDR2 SFDVKD. The CDR3 totals 15 residues. V lost 7 bases and J lost 5; bases outside the gene matches: 11. In DNA, the CDR3 is TGTGCCACCAGCGCTCCCGACAGGGGCCAATATGGCTACACCTTC. Translation gives CATSAPDRGQYGYTF.

V usage is TRBV18 and J usage is TRBJ2-5; 15 bases are shared with TRBD2. The CDR3 covers 16 residues. V gave up 2 bases and J gave up 5 bases; unmatched junction bases: 3. Germline V gives CDR1 KGHSH, CDR2 LQKENI. The CDR3: CASSPRTSGRVETQYF. CDR3 bases: TGTGCCAGCTCACCAAGGACTAGCGGGAGGGTGGAGACCCAGTACTTC.

This clone was seen a few times. The chain carries TRBV5-6 and TRBJ2-1, with D unresolved. The germline gives CDR1 SGHDT, CDR2 YYEEEE. The V end was cut by 2 bases, the J end by 5 bases, with 2 bases between. The CDR3 is 11 amino acids. Written as DNA, the CDR3 is TGTGCCAGCAGCTTTAACAATGAGCAGTTCTTC. As protein: CASSFNNEQFF. The full variable domain, with the rest looked up from reference TRBV5-6 and TRBJ2-1, is DAGVTQSPTHLIKTRGQQVTLRCSPKSGHDTVSWYQQALGQGPQFIFQYYEEEERQRGNFPDRFSGHQFPNYSSELNVNALLLGDSALYLCASSFNNEQFFGPGTRLTVL.

The V gene is TRBV6-6, the J gene TRBJ2-2; 8 nucleotides match TRBD2. V was pared by 9 bases and J by 2 bases, with 8 bases of the junction left unmatched. The CDR3 length is 15 residues. The germline V gene encodes CDR1 MNHNY and CDR2 SVGAGI (reference sequence). The CDR3 region has the DNA TGTGCCAGTACGAAAACTAGCGGTAACACCGGGGAGCTGTTTTTT. Its translation is CASTKTSGNTGELFF.

The rearrangement uses TRBV3-1 (or the pseudogene TRBV3-2) and TRBJ1-6, with D tentatively TRBD1 (6 bases). Germline assignment: CDR1 LGHDT and CDR2 YNNKEL (reference sequence). Between the trimmed V and J ends, which lost 1 base and 10 bases, there was a span of 14 bases. The CDR3 sequence is 15 residues long. The CDR3 bases are TGTGCCAGCAGCCAAGGGACAGCAAAACTCTCACCCCTCCACTTT. Translated: CASSQGTAKLSPLHF.